The following is a T cell receptor beta chain sequence with its context. The data belong to a study of control samples from healthy donors and cancer patients. The germline CDR1 and CDR2 sequences are MNHEY and SVGEGT. The V and J ends lost 6 bases and 2 bases respectively, with 15 bases between them. This CDR3 comprises 15 residues. Measured with immunoSEQ multiplex PCR; TCRdb has only the in-frame clones, and not every one. In the table there are 76,000 or so clones, roughly 89% of which are singletons. The sequence came from a woman in her forties or fifties with colorectal cancer. The chain couples TRBV6-2 or TRBV6-3 to TRBJ2-3; perhaps TRBD2 as D (5 bases). Material: PBMCs. The chain's CDR3 is CASSPKAEPTDTQYF. DNA of the CDR3: TGTGCCAGCAGCCCCAAAGCGGAACCCACAGATACGCAGTATTTT.